A single sample is the source of the 9 T cell receptor beta chains below, sequenced in a study of blood T cell repertoires in COVID-19. Sequencing used immunoSEQ multiplex PCR; TCRdb keeps in-frame clones, though not all of them. The data hold 200,000 to 250,000 clones, with around nine tenths observed a single time. Input material: peripheral blood. These receptors were taken from a young woman who had recovered from COVID-19.

The gene calls are TRBV24-1 and TRBJ2-3, with TRBD2 identical over 13 bases. Trimming removed 4 bases from V and 6 bases from J; junction bases left unmatched: 3. The CDR3 is 15 residues long. CDR1 is KGHDR and CDR2 is SFDVKD in the germline V gene. The CDR3 sequence: CATSDWTSGSDTQYF. The CDR3 bases are TGTGCCACCAGTGACTGGACTAGCGGGAGTGATACGCAGTATTTT.

This chain connects TRBV5-5 to TRBJ2-7, with TRBD2 matching over 14 bases. This CDR3 contains 16 residues. J gave up 2 bases and V 4 bases, and 5 bases lay outside the gene matches. Germline V lookup: CDR1 SGHKS, CDR2 YYEKEE (reference sequence). The CDR3 sequence is CASSPRLAGGAYEQYF. Here the CDR3 DNA reads TGTGCCAGCAGCCCAAGACTAGCGGGAGGGGCCTACGAGCAGTACTTC.

The chain joins TRBV19 to TRBJ1-2; D is uncertain. The CDR3 has 15 residues. Trimming stripped 11 bases from V and 4 bases from J, with 23 bases between. Per the germline V gene, CDR1 is LNHDA and CDR2 is SQIVND (reference sequence). CDR3 residues: CAGSTTGIAPYGYTF. The CDR3 bases are TGTGCCGGATCAACTACCGGGATCGCCCCCTATGGCTACACCTTC.

The gene calls are TRBV5-1 and TRBJ2-5, with a weak D call TRBD2 (5 bases). CDR1 SGHRS and CDR2 YFSETQ come from the germline V gene. The CDR3 runs 13 residues. V lost 5 bases to trimming and J lost 0 bases, with 8 bases between them. For the CDR3, the DNA is TGCGCCAGCAGGTGGGAGTACCAAGAGACCCAGTACTTC. Translated, it gives CASRWEYQETQYF.

V gene TRBV5-1 combines with J gene TRBJ1-2; perhaps TRBD1 as D (5 bases). V was cut by 4 bases and J by 4 bases, with 20 bases left in between. CDR1 is SGHRS and CDR2 is YFSETQ in the germline V gene. CDR3 length equals 16 residues. The CDR3 sequence is CASSRIPPGRIYGYTF. CDR3 sequence (DNA): TGCGCCAGCAGCCGAATTCCCCCAGGGCGAATCTATGGCTACACCTTC.

The rearrangement uses TRBV11-2 and TRBJ2-7, with 11 bases identical to TRBD2. Unmatched junction bases numbered 1, after V lost 3 bases and J lost 3 bases. This CDR3 has 14 residues. From germline, CDR1 is SGHAT and CDR2 FQNNGV. The CDR3: CASSFTSGSYEQYF. CDR3 nucleotides: TGTGCCAGCAGCTTTACTAGCGGGAGCTACGAGCAGTACTTC.

V usage is TRBV6-5 and J usage is TRBJ2-5; 9 bases fit TRBD1. CDR3 size: 16 residues. Germline CDR1 reads MNHEY; CDR2 reads SVGAGI. V lost 2 bases to trimming and J lost 5 bases; unmatched junction nucleotides: 9. The CDR3 region has the DNA TGTGCCAGCAGTTACATACAGGGGGCTAATGGGGAGACCCAGTACTTC. Its translation: CASSYIQGANGETQYF.

This clone came up once. V usage is TRBV11-3 and J usage is TRBJ2-5; 10 bases line up with TRBD2. With V trimmed by 5 bases and J by 2 bases, 5 bases remained unmatched. Germline-derived CDR1 and CDR2 are SGHNT and YENEEA. The CDR3 has 15 amino acids. CDR3 bases: TGTGCCAGCAGCCCATCTAGCGGGAGTCAAGAGACCCAGTACTTC. Protein product: CASSPSSGSQETQYF. The full variable domain, completed using reference TRBV11-3 and TRBJ2-5, is EAGVVQSPRYKIIEKKQPVAFWCNPISGHNTLYWYLQNLGQGPELLIRYENEEAVDDSQLPKDRFSAERLKGVDSTLKIQPAELGDSAVYLCASSPSSGSQETQYFGPGTRLLVL.

V is TRBV10-3 and J is TRBJ1-2; D is perhaps TRBD1 (6 bases). Germline assignment: CDR1 ENHRY and CDR2 SYGVKD. The germline V and J ends were trimmed by 4 bases and 4 bases, with 7 bases remaining between them. This CDR3 has 12 residues. CDR3 region: CAISVDSYGYTF. CDR3 DNA sequence: TGTGCCATCAGTGTGGACAGCTATGGCTACACCTTC.